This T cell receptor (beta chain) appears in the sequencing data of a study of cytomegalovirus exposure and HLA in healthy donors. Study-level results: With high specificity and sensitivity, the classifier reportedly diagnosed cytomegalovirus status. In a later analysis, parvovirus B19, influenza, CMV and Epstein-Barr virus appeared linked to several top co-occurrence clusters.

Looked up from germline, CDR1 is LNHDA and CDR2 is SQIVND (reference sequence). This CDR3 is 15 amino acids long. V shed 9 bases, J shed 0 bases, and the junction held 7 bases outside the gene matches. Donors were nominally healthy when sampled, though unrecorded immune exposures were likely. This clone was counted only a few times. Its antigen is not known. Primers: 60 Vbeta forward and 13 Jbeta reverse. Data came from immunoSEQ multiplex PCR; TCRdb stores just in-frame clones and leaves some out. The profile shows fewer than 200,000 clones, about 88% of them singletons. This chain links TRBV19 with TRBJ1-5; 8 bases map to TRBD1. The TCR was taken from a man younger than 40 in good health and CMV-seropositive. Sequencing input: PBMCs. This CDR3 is CASTGQGLSNQPQHF. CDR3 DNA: TGTGCCAGCACTGGACAGGGCCTTAGCAATCAGCCCCAGCATTTT.